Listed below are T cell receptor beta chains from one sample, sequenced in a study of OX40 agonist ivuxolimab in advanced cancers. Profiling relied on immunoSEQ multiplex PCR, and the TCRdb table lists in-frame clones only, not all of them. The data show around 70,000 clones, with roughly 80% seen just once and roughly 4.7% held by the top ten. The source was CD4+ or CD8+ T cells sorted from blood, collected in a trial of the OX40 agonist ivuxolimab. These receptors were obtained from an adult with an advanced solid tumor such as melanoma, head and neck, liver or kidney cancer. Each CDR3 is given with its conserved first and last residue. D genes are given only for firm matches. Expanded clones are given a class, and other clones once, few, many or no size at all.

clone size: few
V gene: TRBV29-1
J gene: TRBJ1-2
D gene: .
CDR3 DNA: TGCAGCGTTGCCGCGGCAGCTAACTATGGCTACACCTTC
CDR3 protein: CSVAAAANYGYTF

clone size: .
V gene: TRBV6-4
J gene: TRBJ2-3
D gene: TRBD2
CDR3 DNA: TGTGCCAGCAGTGCCGGGGGGGACGCAGATACGCAGTATTTT
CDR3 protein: CASSAGGDADTQYF

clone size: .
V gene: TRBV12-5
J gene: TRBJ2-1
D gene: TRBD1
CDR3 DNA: TGTGCTAGTGCCCCCTCGGACAGGGCCAGGGGGAATGAGCAGTTCTTC
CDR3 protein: CASAPSDRARGNEQFF

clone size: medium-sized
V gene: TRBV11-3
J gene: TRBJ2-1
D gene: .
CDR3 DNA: TGTGCCAGCAGCTTAGGAGGGGCCGAAACCGATGAGCAGTTCTTC
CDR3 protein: CASSLGGAETDEQFF

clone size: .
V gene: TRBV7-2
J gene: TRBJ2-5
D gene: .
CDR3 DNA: TGTGCCAGCAGCTTAGGCAGGGAACAGACCCAGTACTTC
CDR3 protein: CASSLGREQTQYF

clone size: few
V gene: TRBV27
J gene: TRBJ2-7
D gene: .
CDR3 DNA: TGTGCCAGCCGAAAAGAAGGCTACGAGCAGTACTTC
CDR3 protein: CASRKEGYEQYF

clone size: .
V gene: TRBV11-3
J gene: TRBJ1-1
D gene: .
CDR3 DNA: TGTGCCAGCAGCGGACAGAACACTGAAGCTTTCTTT
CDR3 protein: CASSGQNTEAFF

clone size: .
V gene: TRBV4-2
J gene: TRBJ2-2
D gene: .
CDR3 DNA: TGTGCCAGCAGCCAAGGAAACGGGGTGGGGACCGGGGAGCTGTTTTTT
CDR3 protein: CASSQGNGVGTGELFF

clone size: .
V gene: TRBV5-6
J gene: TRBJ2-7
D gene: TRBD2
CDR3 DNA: TGTGCCAGCAGCCCCGGACTAGCGGGGAAAGGTGAGCAGTACTTC
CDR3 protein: CASSPGLAGKGEQYF

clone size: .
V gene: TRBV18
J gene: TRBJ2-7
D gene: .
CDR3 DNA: TGTGCCAGCTCACCGGGGGACACCTACGAGCAGTACTTC
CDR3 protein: CASSPGDTYEQYF

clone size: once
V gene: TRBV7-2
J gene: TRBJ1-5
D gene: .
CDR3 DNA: TGTGCCAGCAGCTTAGACAGGGTTAGCAATCAGCCCCAGCATTTT
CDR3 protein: CASSLDRVSNQPQHF

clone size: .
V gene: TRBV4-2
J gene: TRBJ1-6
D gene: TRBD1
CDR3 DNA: TGTGCCAGCAGCCGGGCGACAGGGGAATTCGGTTCACCCCTCCACTTT
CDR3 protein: CASSRATGEFGSPLHF

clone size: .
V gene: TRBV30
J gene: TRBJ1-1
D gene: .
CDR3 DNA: TGTGCCTGGAGTGGGAGTCACACTGAAGCTTTCTTT
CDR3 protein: CAWSGSHTEAFF

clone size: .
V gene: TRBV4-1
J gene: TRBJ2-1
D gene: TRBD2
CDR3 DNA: TGCGCCAGCAGCCGCGCCCTACTAGCGGGGGGGGCTGGTGAGCAGTTCTTC
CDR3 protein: CASSRALLAGGAGEQFF

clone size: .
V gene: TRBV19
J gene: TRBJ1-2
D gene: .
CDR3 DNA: TGTGCCAGTCGGACAGCGGGGTATGGCTACACCTTC
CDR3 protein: CASRTAGYGYTF

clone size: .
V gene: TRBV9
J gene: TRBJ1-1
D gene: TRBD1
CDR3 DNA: TGTGCCAGCAGCGCGACAGGGGAGAACACTGAAGCTTTCTTT
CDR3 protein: CASSATGENTEAFF

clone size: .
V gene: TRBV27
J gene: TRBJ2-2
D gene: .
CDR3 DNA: TGTGCCAGCACCTCTCGTGGCGCAGCCGGGGAGCTGTTTTTT
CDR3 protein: CASTSRGAAGELFF

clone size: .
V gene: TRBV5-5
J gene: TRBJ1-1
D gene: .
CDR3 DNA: TGTGCCAGCAGCTTGGAACAGGATCGCACTGAAGCTTTCTTT
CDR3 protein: CASSLEQDRTEAFF

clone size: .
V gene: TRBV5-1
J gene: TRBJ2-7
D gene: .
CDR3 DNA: TGCGCCAGCAGCTTGGCGCATCGAGAATTCGGGTCGGAAGAGCAGTACTTC
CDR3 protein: CASSLAHREFGSEEQYF

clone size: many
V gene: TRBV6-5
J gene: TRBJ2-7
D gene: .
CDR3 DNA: TGTGCCAGCAGTTCGGGCAGGGAGTACGAGCAGTACTTC
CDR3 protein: CASSSGREYEQYF

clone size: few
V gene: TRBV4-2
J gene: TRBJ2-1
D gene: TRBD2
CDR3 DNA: TGTGCCAGCAGCCAAGCCACGGCAAGGCGGGGGGCCGAGGACGTGATGAATGAGCAGTTCTTC
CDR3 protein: CASSQATARRGAEDVMNEQFF

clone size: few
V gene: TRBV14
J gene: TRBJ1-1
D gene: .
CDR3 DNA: TGTGCCAGCAGGCAAGGGTCACGGACCGCATCTTTCTTT
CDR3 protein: CASRQGSRTASFF

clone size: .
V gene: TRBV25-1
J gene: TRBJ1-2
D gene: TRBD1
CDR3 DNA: TGTGCCAGCAGTCTTCGCGGACAGGGAAACTATGGCTACACCTTC
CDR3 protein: CASSLRGQGNYGYTF

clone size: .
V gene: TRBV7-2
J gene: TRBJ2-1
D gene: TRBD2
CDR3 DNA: TGTGCCAGCAGCTTCCATGTAGCGGGGGGGCCCTACAATGAGCAGTTCTTC
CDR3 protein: CASSFHVAGGPYNEQFF

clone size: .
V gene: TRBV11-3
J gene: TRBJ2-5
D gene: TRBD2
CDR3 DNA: TGTGCCAGCAGCTTAGTTCTAGCGGCCAAAGAGACCCAGTACTTC
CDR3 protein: CASSLVLAAKETQYF

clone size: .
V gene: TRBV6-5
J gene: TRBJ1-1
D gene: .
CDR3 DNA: TGTGCCATTTCCCGAGGAGAAAACACTGAAGCTTTCTTT
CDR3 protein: CAISRGENTEAFF

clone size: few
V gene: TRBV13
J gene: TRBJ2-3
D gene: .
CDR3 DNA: TGTGCCAGCAGCTTAAACAGGTTGATGAATTTGGCAGATACGCAGTATTTT
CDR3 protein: CASSLNRLMNLADTQYF

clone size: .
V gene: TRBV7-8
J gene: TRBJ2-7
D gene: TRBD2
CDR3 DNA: TGTGCCAGCAGCCTTTTAGCGGGATTCTCCAAACGGTACGAGCAGTACTTC
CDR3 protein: CASSLLAGFSKRYEQYF

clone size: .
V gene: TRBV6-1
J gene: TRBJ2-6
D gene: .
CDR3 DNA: TGTGCCAGCAGGATGGCAGGCTCTGGGGCCAACGTCCTGACTTTC
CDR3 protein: CASRMAGSGANVLTF

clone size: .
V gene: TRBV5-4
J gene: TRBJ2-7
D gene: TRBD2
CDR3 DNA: TGTGCCAGCAGCTTGGGACTAGCGGGGGGTCTGCTGTACTTC
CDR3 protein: CASSLGLAGGLLYF

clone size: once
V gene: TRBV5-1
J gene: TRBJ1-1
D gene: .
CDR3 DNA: TGCGCCAGCAGCTTGGAAGCCCCGTCGAACACTGAAGCTTTCTTT
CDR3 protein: CASSLEAPSNTEAFF

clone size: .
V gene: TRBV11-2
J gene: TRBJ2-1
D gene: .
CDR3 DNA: TGTGCCAGCAGCTTCAAACACGGGAAAGGTACCTACAATGAGCAGTTCTTC
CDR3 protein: CASSFKHGKGTYNEQFF

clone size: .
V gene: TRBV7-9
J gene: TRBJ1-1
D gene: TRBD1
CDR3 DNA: TGTGCCAGCAGCTTAAAAACAGGGGCGGTGGCTGAAGCTTTCTTT
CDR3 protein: CASSLKTGAVAEAFF

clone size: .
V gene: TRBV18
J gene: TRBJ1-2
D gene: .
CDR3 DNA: TGTGCCAGCTCACCAGGAAGCGGCGGCAGGGGCCCTGACGACTTC
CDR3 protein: CASSPGSGGRGPDDF

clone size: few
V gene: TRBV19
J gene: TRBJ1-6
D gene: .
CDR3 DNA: TGTGCCAGTCAAAGTGGGGTGTGGGGATCACCCCTCCACTTT
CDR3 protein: CASQSGVWGSPLHF

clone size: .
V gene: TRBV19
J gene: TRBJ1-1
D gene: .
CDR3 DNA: TGTGCCAGTAGCAGACAGTACGGTGAAGCTTTCTTT
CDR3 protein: CASSRQYGEAFF

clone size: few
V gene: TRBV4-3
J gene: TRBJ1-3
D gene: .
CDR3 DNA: TGCGCCAGCAGCCAAGAGCAGGGCGCAGGAAACACCATATATTTT
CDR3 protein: CASSQEQGAGNTIYF

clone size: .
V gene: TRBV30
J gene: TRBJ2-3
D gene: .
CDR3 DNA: TGTGCCTGGTCTAAGGTCTCCGATACGCAGTATTTT
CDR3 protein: CAWSKVSDTQYF

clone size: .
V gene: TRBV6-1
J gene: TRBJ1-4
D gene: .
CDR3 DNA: TGTGCCAGCAGTGCCGGGACCTTCAATGAAAAACTGTTTTTT
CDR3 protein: CASSAGTFNEKLFF

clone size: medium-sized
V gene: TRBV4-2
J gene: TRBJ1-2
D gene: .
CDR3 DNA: TGTGCCAGCAGCCAGATAGACGAGGGTTATGGCTACACCTTC
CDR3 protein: CASSQIDEGYGYTF

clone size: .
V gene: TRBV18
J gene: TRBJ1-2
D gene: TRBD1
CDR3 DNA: TGTGCCAGCTCACCAAAACCGGGACAGGGGCTGGAAGGCTACACCTTC
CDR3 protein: CASSPKPGQGLEGYTF

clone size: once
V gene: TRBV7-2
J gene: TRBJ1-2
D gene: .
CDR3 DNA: TGTGCCAGCAGCTCCCAGACAGATGGCTACACCTTC
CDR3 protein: CASSSQTDGYTF

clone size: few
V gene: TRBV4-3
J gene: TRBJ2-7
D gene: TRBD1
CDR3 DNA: TGCGCCAGCAGCCAAGGAATCGGCAGGGGGCTGGAGCAGTACTTC
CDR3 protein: CASSQGIGRGLEQYF

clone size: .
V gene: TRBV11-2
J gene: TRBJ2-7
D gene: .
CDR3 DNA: TGTGCCAGCAGCTTATTGCGAGCGGATCCCTACGAGCAGTACTTC
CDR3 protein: CASSLLRADPYEQYF

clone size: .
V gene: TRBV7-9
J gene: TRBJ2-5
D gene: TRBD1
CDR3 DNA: TGTGCCAGCAGCACAAGCGGACAGGGACAAGAGACCCAGTACTTC
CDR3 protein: CASSTSGQGQETQYF

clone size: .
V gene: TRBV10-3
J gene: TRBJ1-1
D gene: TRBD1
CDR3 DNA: TGTGCCATCAGCAGGGGGCGGACTGAAGCTTTCTTT
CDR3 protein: CAISRGRTEAFF

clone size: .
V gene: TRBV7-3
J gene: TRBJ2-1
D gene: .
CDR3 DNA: TGTGCCAGCAGCCTTGCGAGGAGCTCCTACAATGAGCAGTTCTTC
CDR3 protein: CASSLARSSYNEQFF

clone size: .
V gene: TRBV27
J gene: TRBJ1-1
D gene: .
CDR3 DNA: TGTGCCAGCAGTGTCCGCGGGGGGAACACTGAAGCTTTCTTT
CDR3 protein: CASSVRGGNTEAFF

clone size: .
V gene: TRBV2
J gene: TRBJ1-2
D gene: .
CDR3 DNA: TGTGCCAGCAGTACCATCGGACCCCAGACGATTGGCTACACCTTC
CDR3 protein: CASSTIGPQTIGYTF

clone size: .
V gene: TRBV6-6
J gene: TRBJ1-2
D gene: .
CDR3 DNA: TGTGCCAGCAGTTACTCGATAGGGCCAGGGGGCTACACCTTC
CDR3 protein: CASSYSIGPGGYTF

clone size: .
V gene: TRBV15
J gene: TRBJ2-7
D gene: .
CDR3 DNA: TGTGCCACCAGCAGGGCCGCATCCAACTACGAGCAGTACTTC
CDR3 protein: CATSRAASNYEQYF

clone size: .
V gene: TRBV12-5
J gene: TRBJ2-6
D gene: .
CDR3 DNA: TGTGCTAGTGGTCCAGGTTTCTCTGGGGCCAACGTCCTGACTTTC
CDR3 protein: CASGPGFSGANVLTF

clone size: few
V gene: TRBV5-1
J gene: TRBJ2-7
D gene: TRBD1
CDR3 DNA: TGCGCCAGCAGCTTGCAGGGGGTGGTCAACGAGCAGTACTTC
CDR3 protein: CASSLQGVVNEQYF

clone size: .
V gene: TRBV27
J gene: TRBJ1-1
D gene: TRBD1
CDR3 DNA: TGTGCCAGCAGTTTATGGGCAGGGGGCTTGACTGAAGCTTTCTTT
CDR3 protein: CASSLWAGGLTEAFF

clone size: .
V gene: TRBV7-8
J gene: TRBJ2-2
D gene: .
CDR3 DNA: TGTGCCAGCAGCTTTGGGGGCCTGGGCACCGGGGAGCTGTTTTTT
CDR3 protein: CASSFGGLGTGELFF

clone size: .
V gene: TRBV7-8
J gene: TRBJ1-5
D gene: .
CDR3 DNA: TGTGCCAGCAGCTTAGGGGGGGTTTATAGCAATCAGCCCCAGCATTTT
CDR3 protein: CASSLGGVYSNQPQHF

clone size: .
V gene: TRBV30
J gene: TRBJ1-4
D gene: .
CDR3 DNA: TGTGCCTGGAGTGTATCCGTGGCTAATGAAAAACTGTTTTTT
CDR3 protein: CAWSVSVANEKLFF

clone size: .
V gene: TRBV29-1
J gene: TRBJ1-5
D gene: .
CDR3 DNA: TGCAGCGTTCAAACTGGGTTAGATCAGCCCCAGCATTTT
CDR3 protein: CSVQTGLDQPQHF

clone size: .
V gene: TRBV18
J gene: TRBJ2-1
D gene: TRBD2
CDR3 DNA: TGTGCCAGCACAAGGGACTATACGGAGCAGTTCTTC
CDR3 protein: CASTRDYTEQFF

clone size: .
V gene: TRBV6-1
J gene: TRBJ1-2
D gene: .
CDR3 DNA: TGTGCCAGCAGTAAAAGGACAGTTTATGGCTACACCTTC
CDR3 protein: CASSKRTVYGYTF